Each of the 26 T cell receptor beta chains below was sequenced from the same sample in a study of blood T cell repertoires in COVID-19. Repertoires were generated with immunoSEQ multiplex PCR, while TCRdb's copy carries only in-frame clones and drops some. The table includes roughly 150,000 clones, almost 85% detected once. Material: peripheral blood. These receptors all come from a human donor with acute or convalescent COVID-19. The donor label of this sample is uncertain.

J is TRBJ2-4 and V is TRBV11-2, with a possible D match to TRBD2 (7 bases). The CDR3 has 12 amino acids. Germline CDR1 is SGHAT and CDR2 is FQNNGV. Trimming pared 4 bases from V and 12 bases from J, leaving 13 bases between. The CDR3 here is CASSSPRGGQYF. Here the CDR3 DNA reads TGTGCCAGCAGCTCCCCTAGGGGGGGTCAGTACTTC.

This chain connects TRBV20-1 to TRBJ1-3; weak D call: TRBD1 (5 bases). Trimming removed 3 bases at V and 3 bases at J, with 18 bases between. Per germline, CDR1 DFQATT and CDR2 SNEGSKA (reference sequence). The CDR3 is 16 amino acids. CDR3: CSASLPPGGGGNTIYF. CDR3 nucleotide sequence: TGCAGTGCTAGTCTCCCCCCCGGGGGAGGTGGAAACACCATATATTTT.

The chain has TRBV5-1 and TRBJ1-2, with D possibly TRBD1 on 6 matching bases. Trimming stripped 0 bases from V and 6 bases from J, with 15 bases between. Looked up from germline, CDR1 is SGHRS and CDR2 is YFSETQ. The CDR3 length is 15 residues. The CDR3 sequence: CASSLAPQGWNGYTF. Here the CDR3 DNA reads TGCGCCAGCAGCTTGGCCCCACAGGGCTGGAATGGCTACACCTTC.

The genes are TRBV21-1 and TRBJ1-6; TRBD1 reflects the table's D call only, with no check against the DNA. TRBV21-1 is flagged as a pseudogene. This CDR3 contains 20 residues. CDR3 sequence: CASSLNWDRTFSVYNSPLHF. The CDR3, as DNA: TGTGCCAGCAGCTTGAATTGGGACAGAACATTTTCTGTTTATAATTCACCCCTCCACTTT.

There are a few counts of this clone. The genes are TRBV5-1 and TRBJ2-1, with D possibly matching TRBD2 (6 bases). Per the germline V gene, CDR1 is SGHRS and CDR2 is YFSETQ. CDR3 length: 16 residues. V was cut by 0 bases and J by 8 bases, with 18 bases left in between. For the CDR3, the DNA is TGCGCCAGCAGCTTGGAACCTAGCGCCAAACGGGATGAGCAGTTCTTC. Its translation is CASSLEPSAKRDEQFF.

This clone was seen a handful of times. In nucleotides, the CDR3 is TGTGCCACCAGCAGAGGTCTACTACAGGGGGGACTTAACTATGGCTACACCTTC. It codes for CATSRGLLQGGLNYGYTF. V and J are TRBV15 and TRBJ1-2; 8 positions agree with TRBD1. After removal of 1 base from V and 1 base from J, the junction contained 11 bases not matched to a gene. Germline CDR1 reads LNHNV; CDR2 reads YYDKDF (reference sequence). This CDR3 has 18 amino acids.

Of note for this clone: At the DNA level, this CDR3 is encoded by other sequences in the same sample as well. The chain couples TRBV5-1 to TRBJ1-2; D possibly corresponds to TRBD1 (5 bases). Germline V gives CDR1 SGHRS, CDR2 YFSETQ. Trimming stripped 4 bases from V and 2 bases from J, with 9 bases between. The CDR3 contains 13 residues. CDR3 region: CASSTGGNYGYTF. CDR3 in DNA: TGCGCCAGCAGCACCGGGGGAAACTATGGCTACACCTTC.

The chain joins TRBV25-1 to TRBJ1-2; D is undetermined. The CDR3 runs to 15 residues. Per the germline V gene, CDR1 is MGHDK and CDR2 is SYGVNS. V dropped 6 bases and J dropped 0 bases, with 14 bases sitting between them. This CDR3 reads CASSPTASSNYGYTF. Written as DNA, the CDR3 is TGTGCCAGCAGCCCTACAGCTTCCTCTAACTATGGCTACACCTTC.

The V and J genes are TRBV2 and TRBJ1-1; 8 nucleotides line up with TRBD1. The junction had 17 bases not matched to a gene; V was cut back by 6 bases and J by 5 bases. CDR3 length equals 17 residues. Germline V lookup: CDR1 SNHLY, CDR2 FYNNEI. The CDR3: CASRQDLTGVKGTEAFF. The CDR3 DNA reads TGTGCCAGCAGGCAGGATCTGACAGGGGTTAAGGGTACTGAAGCTTTCTTT.

This chain joins TRBV2 and TRBJ1-4; D is unresolved. The V end was cut by 10 bases, the J end by 5 bases, with 11 bases between. Germline loops: CDR1 SNHLY, CDR2 FYNNEI. The CDR3 spans 12 residues. The CDR3 protein is CATARSNEKLFF. The CDR3 DNA sequence: TGTGCCACCGCGAGGTCAAATGAAAAACTGTTTTTT.

The V call is TRBV19, the J call TRBJ1-6; TRBD1 might be the D (6 bases). From germline, CDR1 is LNHDA and CDR2 SQIVND (reference sequence). Trimming took 7 bases from V and 8 from J, leaving 18 bases between them. This CDR3 is 15 amino acids long. CDR3 in amino acids: CASKGPGHRDSPLHF. The CDR3 bases are TGTGCCAGTAAGGGGCCGGGACACCGGGATTCACCCCTCCACTTT.

CDR3 nucleotide sequence: TGTGCCAGCAGCTTAGGCGGACAGGATCATCATGAGCAGTTCTTC. Translation: CASSLGGQDHHEQFF. The V gene is TRBV7-8, the J gene TRBJ2-1; TRBD1 matches at 7 bases. CDR3 length: 15 residues. Trimming removed 1 base from V and 8 bases from J; junction bases left unmatched: 8. Germline-derived CDR1 and CDR2 are SGHVS and FQNEAQ.

CDR3 DNA: TGTGCCAACTCCCGGGACAGGGGGCCGGGCGGCTACACCTTC. Protein: CANSRDRGPGGYTF. V usage is TRBV6-7 and J usage is TRBJ1-2; 12 bases map to TRBD1. TRBV6-7 is annotated as an ORF whose role is uncertain. V dropped 10 bases and J dropped 8; count of bases not matched to a gene: 11. This CDR3 has 14 amino acids.

This rearrangement joins TRBV18 to TRBJ1-2; D uncertain. Looked up from germline, CDR1 is KGHSH and CDR2 is LQKENI. V was clipped by 3 bases and J by 0 bases, with 5 bases between them. The CDR3 is made up of 13 amino acids. In DNA form, the CDR3 reads TGTGCCAGCTCACCTACAGCTAACTATGGCTACACCTTC. Its protein product is CASSPTANYGYTF. Based on the CDR3 plus reference TRBV18 and TRBJ1-2, the full variable domain is NAGVMQNPRHLVRRRGQEARLRCSPMKGHSHVYWYRQLPEEGLKFMVYLQKENIIDESGMPKERFSAEFPKEGPSILRIQQVVRGDSAAYFCASSPTANYGYTFGSGTRLTVV.

The chain is built from TRBV6-2 or TRBV6-3 and TRBJ1-2, with D uncertain. Trimming removed 2 bases at V and 7 bases at J, with 5 bases between. The V gene's germline CDR1 is MNHEY and CDR2 SVGEGT. The CDR3 length is 11 residues. The chain's CDR3 is CASSYGLGYTF. The DNA for the CDR3 is TGTGCCAGCAGTTACGGCCTTGGCTACACCTTC.

The rearrangement joins TRBV7-3 to TRBJ1-3; 10 bases agree with TRBD1. CDR3 size: 15 residues. The V gene's germline CDR1 is SGHTA and CDR2 FQGTGA. The J segment lost 2 bases and the V segment lost 4 bases, leaving 2 bases of the junction unmatched. The CDR3 loop is CASSSTGGTGNTIYF. CDR3 bases: TGTGCCAGCAGCTCGACAGGGGGCACTGGAAACACCATATATTTT.

V and J are TRBV30 and TRBJ2-5; tentatively, D is TRBD2 (5 bases). This CDR3 spans 13 amino acids. V was trimmed by 1 base and J by 2 bases, leaving 8 bases between them. The germline V gene has CDR1 GTSNPN and CDR2 SVGIG (reference sequence). CDR3 sequence (DNA): TGTGCCTGGAGTGGAGCGGCACAAGAGACCCAGTACTTC. This gives the protein CAWSGAAQETQYF.

The chain combines TRBV7-8 with TRBJ1-2, with D possibly TRBD1 on 5 matching bases. The CDR3 spans 13 residues. V was clipped by 7 bases and J by 4 bases, with 13 bases between them. In germline, CDR1 is SGHVS, CDR2 FQNEAQ. The CDR3: CASTLGGTYGYTF. The CDR3 DNA reads TGTGCCAGCACCCTCGGCGGGACCTATGGCTACACCTTC.

The rearrangement links TRBV12-3 or TRBV12-4 to TRBJ1-2; D call uncertain. This CDR3 is built from 13 residues. V shed 3 bases and J shed 8 bases, with 13 bases lying between them. The CDR3: CASSFRQARGYTF. The DNA of the CDR3 is TGTGCCAGCAGTTTCCGGCAGGCAAGGGGCTACACCTTC.

This sequence joins TRBV7-2 and TRBJ2-3; TRBD2 agrees at 9 bases. The germline V gene has CDR1 SGHTA and CDR2 FQGNSA. The CDR3 runs 16 residues. J gave up 2 bases and V 0 bases, and 3 bases lay outside the gene matches. The CDR3 loop reads CASSLARLAATDTQYF. The DNA for the CDR3 is TGTGCCAGCAGCTTAGCGAGACTAGCGGCCACAGATACGCAGTATTTT.

The gene calls are TRBV5-1 and TRBJ1-4; D remains unclear. CDR3 size: 15 residues. Per germline, CDR1 SGHRS and CDR2 YFSETQ. Trimming removed 6 bases from V and 7 bases from J, with 19 bases in between. The CDR3 region has the DNA TGCGCCAGCAAGGCGGGAACCGCCTGGGGTGAAAAACTGTTTTTT. It translates to CASKAGTAWGEKLFF.

CDR3 DNA sequence: TGTGCCAGCAGCCCCGGGACTAGGAAGGGAGATACGCAGTATTTT. Translated, it gives CASSPGTRKGDTQYF. This rearrangement joins TRBV3-1 (or the pseudogene TRBV3-2) to TRBJ2-3; 8 positions agree with TRBD2. The J segment lost 5 bases and the V segment lost 4 bases, leaving 8 bases of the junction unmatched. Germline CDR1 reads LGHDT; CDR2 reads YNNKEL (reference sequence). CDR3 length: 15 residues.

In this sample, this clone turned up a few times. The chain is built from TRBV18 and TRBJ1-1, with 8 bases fitting TRBD1. J lost 6 bases, V lost 6 bases, and 6 bases had no gene match. Germline CDR1 is KGHSH and CDR2 is LQKENI. This CDR3 has 13 residues. In DNA form, the CDR3 reads TGTGCCAGCTCCCCCCAGGGGGCATCTGAAGCTTTCTTT. Protein: CASSPQGASEAFF.

This clone was found once. This rearrangement joins TRBV5-5 to TRBJ2-7; D possibly corresponds to TRBD1 (6 bases). Germline-derived CDR1 and CDR2 are SGHKS and YYEKEE (reference sequence). The CDR3 runs to 15 residues. Trimming took off 2 bases at V and 3 bases at J, with 15 bases between the two ends. The CDR3, as DNA: TGTGCCAGCAGCTTCAGACTCCAACAGGGCTACGAGCAGTACTTC. This encodes CASSFRLQQGYEQYF.

The chain employs TRBV6-1 and TRBJ1-5, with D possibly being TRBD1 (5 bases). CDR3 length: 17 residues. Germline loops: CDR1 MNHNS, CDR2 SASEGT. The germline V and J ends were trimmed by 0 bases and 0 bases, with 12 bases remaining between them. CDR3 residues: CASSEARTYFSNQPQHF. DNA of the CDR3: TGTGCCAGCAGTGAAGCGCGGACATATTTTAGCAATCAGCCCCAGCATTTT.

The chain has TRBV9 and TRBJ1-3; TRBD1 matches 7 bases. Germline CDR1 is SGDLS and CDR2 is YYNGEE. This CDR3 is 16 amino acids long. The trim removed 0 bases at V and 2 bases at J, leaving 5 bases unmatched. CDR3 protein: CASSVVAGGPGNTIYF. Written as DNA, the CDR3 is TGTGCCAGCAGCGTAGTAGCAGGGGGGCCTGGAAACACCATATATTTT.